The clone carrying this T cell receptor beta chain was counted a single time. Its target is not known. The CDR3 totals 15 residues. V lost 9 bases to trimming and J lost 3 bases, with 17 bases between them. The germline V gene has CDR1 SNHLY and CDR2 FYNNEI. Clones were sequenced by immunoSEQ multiplex PCR, and TCRdb holds only the in-frame ones, with some missing. The profile shows about 400,000 clones, approximately 90% of them singletons. These data are taken from a study of Ad26.COV2.S vaccination and SARS-CoV-2 variants. Study-level background: COV1001, an Ad26.COV2.S trial, supplied this vaccine-arm donor. The study gave Ad26.COV2.S intramuscularly, once or twice 56 days apart.

Treatment described: roughly 18 received Ad26.COV2.S at low or high dose, single or two shots; 5 received placebo; per-sample allocation not given. Samples came from day 63 after the first vaccine or placebo injection. General observations from the study: Vaccine recipients surpassed placebo recipients in spike-specific TCR breadth. After vaccination, reports described spike-specific CD8+ and CD4+ T cell responses as showing substantial breadth.

This chain joins TRBV2 and TRBJ2-2; possible D gene TRBD1, 6 bases. The TCR was taken from a person between 18 and 65 years old who received the Ad26.COV2.S COVID-19 vaccine or a placebo. The source was peripheral blood, collected in a trial of Ad26.COV2.S vaccine versus placebo. CDR3 coding DNA: TGTGCCAGTCTCCGACAGGTTCAGCACACCGGGGAGCTGTTTTTT. Protein sequence: CASLRQVQHTGELFF.